This T cell receptor (beta chain) was retrieved from a study of neoadjuvant nivolumab and ipilimumab in lung cancer. Study-wide results and caveats: TCR richness and clonality were higher in tumors than adjacent uninvolved lung. A small number of samples were TCR sequenced.

A remark on this clone: Its antigen is still unknown.

Assay used: immunoSEQ multiplex PCR; TCRdb lists only in-frame clones, some missing. The table records around 10,000 clones, around 81% of them present only once. The germline V gene has CDR1 SGHDT and CDR2 YYEEEE. This CDR3 comprises 13 residues. V was cut by 0 bases and J by 7 bases, with 7 bases left in between. V is TRBV5-6 and J is TRBJ2-2; no definite D call. The starting material was peripheral blood, obtained before neoadjuvant nivolumab, alone or with ipilimumab. This sequence was found in an adult with non-small cell lung cancer. CDR3 residues: CASSLAGHGELFF. CDR3 in DNA: TGTGCCAGCAGCTTGGCAGGTCACGGGGAGCTGTTTTTT.